This record concerns one T cell receptor beta chain sequence. What it recognizes is unknown. Germline lookup yields CDR1 MDHEN and CDR2 SYDVKM. The CDR3 runs to 15 residues. Sequencing used immunoSEQ multiplex PCR; TCRdb keeps in-frame clones, though not all of them. The repertoire consists of 60,000 to 70,000 clones, with more than 75% occurring once and the leading ten covering more than 3.5%. This sample stems from a study of OX40 agonist ivuxolimab in advanced cancers. About the research overall: Cancers in dose escalation were hepatocellular, melanoma, renal cell and head and neck. Treatment received earlier with anti-PD-1, anti-PD-L1 or anti-CTLA-4 agents was allowed, and over 30% had some. Those enrolled were less than 85% male, with a mean age of roughly 60 years and ages from about 20 to 90. Overall study findings and caveats: Antigen specificity was not determined for the expanded peripheral T cells.

This clonotype was sampled from an adult with an advanced solid tumor such as melanoma, head and neck, liver or kidney cancer. The input for sequencing was CD4+ or CD8+ T cells sorted from blood, taken in a trial of the OX40 agonist ivuxolimab. The V call is TRBV28, the J call TRBJ2-5; 9 nucleotides align to TRBD1. Matching the DNA end better, TRBJ2-7 makes the J call doubtful. The CDR3 here is CASRGRDRVIYEQYF. The CDR3 DNA is TGTGCCAGCAGGGGACGGGACAGGGTTATCTACGAGCAGTACTTC.